Each of the 16 T cell receptor beta chains below was sequenced from the same sample in a study of shared clonotypes between healthy human individuals. The naive CD8 fraction comprised CD45RO-negative cells positively selected for CCR7 and excluded terminally differentiated effector memory CD45RA+ cells. Measured with immunoSEQ multiplex PCR; TCRdb has only the in-frame clones, and not every one. This table has millions of clones, 85% to 95% appearing once. Specimen: naive CD8+ T cells from PBMCs. The receptor source for this set is a man between 18 and 35 years old in good health. Some clones in this sample may be carry-over from other donors' samples.

The chain employs TRBV28 and TRBJ2-7, with 8 bases fitting TRBD1. The CDR3 is 16 residues long. Unmatched junction bases numbered 9, after V lost 3 bases and J lost 2 bases. Germline lookup yields CDR1 MDHEN and CDR2 SYDVKM. The CDR3 loop reads CASSFPDRGPTYEQYF. CDR3 coding DNA: TGTGCCAGCAGTTTCCCTGACAGGGGCCCGACCTACGAGCAGTACTTC.

This clone was recorded once. The chain has TRBV4-3 and TRBJ2-2; the D gene could be TRBD1 or TRBD2 (5 bases each). Germline values: CDR1 LGHNA, CDR2 YSLEER. Trimming took 5 bases from V and 4 from J, leaving 11 bases between them. The CDR3 spans 14 residues. In DNA form, the CDR3 reads TGCGCCAGCAGCGAGAGGGACGGCACCGGGGAGCTGTTTTTT. Translating it yields CASSERDGTGELFF.

The chain combines TRBV10-3 with TRBJ2-3; D call uncertain. There are 15 residues in the CDR3. The ends were cut back, 4 bases at V and 0 bases at J, with 11 bases in the middle. Germline-derived CDR1 and CDR2 are ENHRY and SYGVKD. CDR3 region: CAISGSDTSTDTQYF. In DNA, the CDR3 is TGTGCCATCAGTGGGAGCGACACTAGCACAGATACGCAGTATTTT.

Comment on this clone: This specimen includes other DNA sequences encoding the same CDR3. J is TRBJ1-3 and V is TRBV19; D gene ambiguous. Germline loops: CDR1 LNHDA, CDR2 SQIVND (reference sequence). With 6 bases removed from V and 4 bases from J, the gap between germline ends came to 7 bases. This CDR3 comprises 12 residues. In nucleotides, the CDR3 is TGTGCCAGTAGCCCGCGAGGAAACACCATATATTTT. It yields the protein CASSPRGNTIYF.

Details on this clone: Within the sample, other DNA sequences also encode this same CDR3. The V and J genes are TRBV27 and TRBJ2-7; weak D call: TRBD2 (6 bases). This CDR3 is 12 amino acids long. CDR1 is MNHEY and CDR2 is SMNVEV in the germline V gene (reference sequence). Between the trimmed V and J ends, which lost 5 bases and 7 bases, there was a span of 12 bases. The DNA of the CDR3 is TGTGCCAGCAGTCCCCCGGGGAGGGAGCAGTACTTC. This codes for CASSPPGREQYF.

This chain links TRBV4-2 with TRBJ2-7, with a weak D call TRBD1 (5 bases). Trimming removed 0 bases at V and 2 bases at J, with 5 bases between. The germline V gene has CDR1 LGHNA and CDR2 YNFKEQ. The CDR3 is 13 residues long. DNA of the CDR3: TGTGCCAGCAGCCAAGAAGGGGCCTACGAGCAGTACTTC. Its protein product is CASSQEGAYEQYF.

This chain joins TRBV7-9 and TRBJ2-4, with 7 bases fitting TRBD1. CDR1 and CDR2 from the germline V gene are SEHNR and FQNEAQ (reference sequence). This CDR3 has 17 residues. With V trimmed by 11 bases and J by 0 bases, 16 bases remained unmatched. The CDR3 here is CAGEGASDRLAKNIQYF. As DNA, the CDR3 is TGTGCCGGAGAGGGGGCGTCTGATCGGTTAGCCAAAAACATTCAGTACTTC.

The chain joins TRBV4-1 to TRBJ2-3; 9 bases are a match to TRBD2. The CDR3 has 16 amino acids. The V gene's germline CDR1 is MGHRA and CDR2 YSYEKL. With 3 bases clipped from V and 0 bases from J, the junction kept 4 bases outside the gene matches. The CDR3 DNA follows: TGCGCCAGCAGCCACAGACTAGCGGCAAGCACAGATACGCAGTATTTT. Its protein product is CASSHRLAASTDTQYF.

Turning to this clone: Other nucleotide sequences in the sample specify the same CDR3. V is TRBV27 and J is TRBJ1-4, with TRBD1 identical over 7 bases. Trimming cost V 2 bases and J 5 bases; bases outside gene matches: 2. This CDR3 has 14 amino acids. Germline CDR1 and CDR2: MNHEY and SMNVEV (reference sequence). CDR3 DNA: TGTGCCAGCAGTTTACAGACAGGGAATGAAAAACTGTTTTTT. Its translation: CASSLQTGNEKLFF. The full variable domain, completed using reference TRBV27 and TRBJ1-4, is EAQVTQNPRYLITVTGKKLTVTCSQNMNHEYMSWYRQDPGLGLRQIYYSMNVEVTDKGDVPEGYKVSRKEKRNFPLILESPSPNQTSLYFCASSLQTGNEKLFFGSGTQLSVL.

The chain uses TRBV6-6 and TRBJ1-5; a possible D gene is TRBD1 (5 bases). Germline CDR1 MNHNY, CDR2 SVGAGI (reference sequence). The CDR3 runs 13 residues. V shed 2 bases and J shed 6 bases, with 8 bases lying between them. CDR3 amino acids: CASSYGRAQPQHF. CDR3 in DNA: TGTGCCAGCAGTTACGGCAGGGCTCAGCCCCAGCATTTT.

This clone was observed a single time. The V call is TRBV20-1, the J call TRBJ1-1; D call uncertain. CDR3 length: 11 amino acids. Deletions cut 8 bases from V and 4 bases from J, with 11 bases between. CDR1 and CDR2 (germline): DFQATT, SNEGSKA (reference sequence). CDR3 residues: CSYLWGTEAFF. The DNA of the CDR3 is TGCAGTTACCTTTGGGGCACTGAAGCTTTCTTT.

V is TRBV4-1 and J is TRBJ2-5; TRBD1 matches at 7 bases. J was trimmed by 3 bases and V by 5 bases; bases with no gene match: 6. The CDR3 is 14 residues long. CDR1 MGHRA and CDR2 YSYEKL come from the germline V gene. The CDR3, as DNA: TGCGCCAGCAGCACACGACAGGGAAAAGAGACCCAGTACTTC. This translates into CASSTRQGKETQYF.

This clone was observed once. V and J are TRBV4-2 and TRBJ2-2; D gene uncertain. Germline-derived CDR1 and CDR2 are LGHNA and YNFKEQ. The CDR3 is 14 residues long. Trimming stripped 0 bases from V and 4 bases from J, with 6 bases between. In DNA, the CDR3 is TGTGCCAGCAGCCAAGAACCAGGCACCGGGGAGCTGTTTTTT. Its protein product is CASSQEPGTGELFF.

A remark on this clone: Its ends do not fully match the called genes, so a read error is possible. Other DNA sequences from this sample encode an identical CDR3 as well. The V call is TRBV27, the J call TRBJ2-1; D uncertain. The CDR3 contains 11 residues. CDR1 is MNHEY and CDR2 is SMNVEV in the germline V gene (reference sequence). This CDR3 reads CASSLSNEQFF. The CDR3 coding sequence is TGTGCCAGCAGTCTATCCAATGAGCAGTTCTTC.

V is TRBV11-3 and J is TRBJ2-1, with D perhaps being TRBD1 or TRBD2 (6 bases each). The germline V and J ends were trimmed by 5 bases and 4 bases, with 12 bases remaining between them. This CDR3 contains 14 residues. Germline V gene lookup returns CDR1 SGHNT and CDR2 YENEEA. The CDR3 DNA is TGTGCCAGCAGCGAGGGGGGCAGGTACAATGAGCAGTTCTTC. Translating it yields CASSEGGRYNEQFF.

In its sample, this clone was seen once. The chain links TRBV5-6 to TRBJ2-5; D unclear. TRBJ2-7 explains the end of the DNA better; the J call may be wrong. The CDR3 is made up of 14 amino acids. From germline, CDR1 is SGHDT and CDR2 YYEEEE. CDR3 coding DNA: TGTGCCAGCAGCGGTTTGGACGGCACCTACGAGCAGTACTTC. As protein: CASSGLDGTYEQYF.